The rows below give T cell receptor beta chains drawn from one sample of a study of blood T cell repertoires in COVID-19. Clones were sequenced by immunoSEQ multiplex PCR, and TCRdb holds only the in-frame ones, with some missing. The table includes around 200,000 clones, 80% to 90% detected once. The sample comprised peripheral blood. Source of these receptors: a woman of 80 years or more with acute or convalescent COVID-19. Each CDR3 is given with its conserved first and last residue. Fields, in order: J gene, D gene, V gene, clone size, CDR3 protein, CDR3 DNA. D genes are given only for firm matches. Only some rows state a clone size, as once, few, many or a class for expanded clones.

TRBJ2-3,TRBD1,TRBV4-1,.,CASSPGTGRGGDTQYF,TGCGCCAGCAGCCCTGGGACAGGGAGAGGAGGAGATACGCAGTATTTT
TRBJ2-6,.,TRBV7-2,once,CASNPRYREHSGANVLTF,TGTGCCAGCAATCCGAGGTACAGGGAACACTCTGGGGCCAACGTCCTGACTTTC
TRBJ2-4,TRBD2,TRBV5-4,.,CASSVGGRAKNIQYF,TGTGCCAGCTCGGTCGGCGGGAGGGCCAAAAACATTCAGTACTTC
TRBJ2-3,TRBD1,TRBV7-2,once,CASSYRDRGLDADTQYF,TGTGCCAGCAGCTACCGAGACAGGGGGCTTGACGCAGATACGCAGTATTTT
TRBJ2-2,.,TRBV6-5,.,CASRRTDTGELFF,TGTGCCAGCAGGCGAACAGACACGGGGGAGCTGTTTTTT
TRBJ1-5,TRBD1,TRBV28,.,CATRDSEYQPQHF,TGTGCCACGAGGGACAGCGAATATCAGCCCCAGCATTTT
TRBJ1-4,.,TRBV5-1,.,CASSPGHSGQSEKLFF,TGCGCCAGCAGCCCGGGACACTCGGGTCAAAGTGAAAAACTGTTTTTT
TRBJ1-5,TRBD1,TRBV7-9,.,CASSLAGGAGQPQHF,TGTGCCAGCAGCTTAGCAGGGGGCGCGGGTCAGCCCCAGCATTTT
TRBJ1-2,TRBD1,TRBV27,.,CASSLSNRGAYGYTF,TGTGCCAGCAGTTTATCGAACAGGGGGGCCTATGGCTACACCTTC
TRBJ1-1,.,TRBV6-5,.,CASSWRGRSNTEAFF,TGTGCCAGCAGTTGGCGTGGGAGGTCGAACACTGAAGCTTTCTTT
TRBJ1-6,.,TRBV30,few,CASRGGGINSPLHF,TGTGCCTCCCGGGGAGGGGGGATAAATTCACCCCTCCACTTT
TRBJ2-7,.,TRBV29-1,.,CSAGETGQYEQYF,TGCAGCGCTGGGGAGACAGGACAGTACGAGCAGTACTTC
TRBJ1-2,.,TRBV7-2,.,CASSSLNFPGGYTF,TGTGCCAGCAGCTCCCTAAATTTCCCAGGTGGCTACACCTTC
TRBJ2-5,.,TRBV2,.,CASSELYGQETQYF,TGTGCCAGCAGTGAATTATACGGCCAAGAGACCCAGTACTTC
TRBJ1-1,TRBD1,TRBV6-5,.,CASSTLQGSTEAFF,TGTGCCAGCAGTACATTACAGGGGAGCACTGAAGCTTTCTTT
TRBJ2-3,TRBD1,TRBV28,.,CASSFDLLGQGGADTQYF,TGTGCCAGCAGTTTCGACCTTCTCGGACAGGGTGGGGCAGATACGCAGTATTTT
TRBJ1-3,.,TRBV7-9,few,CASSLGMVANSGNTIYF,TGTGCCAGCAGCTTAGGCATGGTGGCAAACTCTGGAAACACCATATATTTT
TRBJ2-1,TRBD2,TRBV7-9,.,CASSLLSPQTSGRLVF,TGTGCCAGCAGCTTATTATCCCCCCAGACTAGCGGGAGGTTGGTCTTC
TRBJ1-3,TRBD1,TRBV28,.,CASSYTGGSGNTIYF,TGTGCCAGCAGTTACACAGGGGGCTCTGGAAACACCATATATTTT
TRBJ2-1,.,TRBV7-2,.,CASSFSGGYNEQFF,TGTGCCAGCAGCTTTTCAGGCGGGTACAATGAGCAGTTCTTC
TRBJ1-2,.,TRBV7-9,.,CASSGRSIYGYTF,TGTGCCAGCAGCGGGAGGAGTATATATGGCTACACCTTC
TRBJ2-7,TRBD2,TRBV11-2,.,CASSGQAGDAEQYF,TGTGCCAGCAGCGGGCAAGCGGGAGACGCCGAGCAGTACTTC
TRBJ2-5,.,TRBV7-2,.,CASSLVAGYGETQYF,TGTGCCAGCAGCTTAGTTGCGGGATATGGGGAGACCCAGTACTTC
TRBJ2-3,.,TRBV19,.,CASSNTGSASGDTQYF,TGTGCCAGTAGTAATACCGGTAGCGCTTCCGGGGATACGCAGTATTTT
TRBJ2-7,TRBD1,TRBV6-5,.,CASSDRGYVYEQYF,TGTGCCAGCAGCGACAGGGGGTACGTCTACGAGCAGTACTTC
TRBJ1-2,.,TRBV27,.,CASGEGGRGYGYTF,TGTGCCAGCGGGGAGGGAGGACGGGGCTATGGCTACACCTTC
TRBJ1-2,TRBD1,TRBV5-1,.,CASRAGAGGDYGYTF,TGCGCCAGCAGGGCCGGGGCAGGGGGAGACTATGGCTACACCTTC
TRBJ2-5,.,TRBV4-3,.,CASSQDVLETQYF,TGCGCCAGCAGCCAAGACGTTTTGGAGACCCAGTACTTC
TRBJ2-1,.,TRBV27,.,CASSLWAVNEQFF,TGTGCCAGCAGTTTATGGGCAGTGAATGAGCAGTTCTTC
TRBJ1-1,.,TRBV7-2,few,CASKLGPGEGTEAFF,TGTGCCAGCAAATTAGGGCCTGGGGAGGGCACTGAAGCTTTCTTT
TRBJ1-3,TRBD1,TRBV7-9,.,CASSLGTGTFGNTIYF,TGTGCCAGCAGCCTCGGGACAGGGACTTTTGGAAACACCATATATTTT
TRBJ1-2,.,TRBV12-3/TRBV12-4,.,CASSLSNGYTF,TGTGCCAGCAGTTTGAGCAATGGCTACACCTTC
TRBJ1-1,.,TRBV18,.,CASSGGGSEAFF,TGTGCCAGCTCAGGGGGGGGGAGTGAAGCTTTCTTT
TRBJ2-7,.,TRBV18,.,CASSPIQGLSNYEQYF,TGTGCCAGCTCACCAATTCAGGGGCTCTCCAACTACGAGCAGTACTTC
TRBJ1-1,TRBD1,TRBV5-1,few,CASSSLGGRQGLGTEAFF,TGCGCCAGCAGCTCACTAGGGGGGCGACAGGGCTTGGGCACTGAAGCTTTCTTT
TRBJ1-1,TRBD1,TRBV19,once,CASKVRTGISNTEAFF,TGTGCCAGTAAGGTCCGGACAGGCATCTCGAACACTGAAGCTTTCTTT
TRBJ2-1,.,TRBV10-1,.,CASSEPPLTNEQFF,TGCGCCAGCAGTGAGCCCCCCCTGACTAATGAGCAGTTCTTC
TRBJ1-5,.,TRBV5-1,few,CASSWGTGVHQPQHF,TGCGCCAGCAGCTGGGGGACTGGGGTTCATCAGCCCCAGCATTTT
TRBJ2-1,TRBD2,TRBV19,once,CASRLAGGVNEQFF,TGTGCCAGTAGGTTAGCGGGAGGGGTTAATGAGCAGTTCTTC
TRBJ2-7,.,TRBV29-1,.,CSAVLDYSYEQYF,TGCAGCGCCGTACTAGATTACTCCTACGAGCAGTACTTC
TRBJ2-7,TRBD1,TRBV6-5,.,CASRQGLSSYEQYF,TGTGCCAGCCGACAGGGATTAAGCTCCTACGAGCAGTACTTC
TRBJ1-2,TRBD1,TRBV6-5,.,CASRNRGDNYGYTF,TGTGCCAGCAGGAACAGGGGAGATAACTATGGCTACACCTTC